Described below is a single TCR beta chain sequence and its context. These data come from a study of cytomegalovirus exposure and HLA in healthy donors. Amplification used 60 Vbeta primers and 13 Jbeta primers. Data came from immunoSEQ multiplex PCR; TCRdb stores just in-frame clones and leaves some out. The profile shows 150,000 to 200,000 clones, approximately 78% of them singletons. The CDR3 is 15 amino acids. Germline CDR1 reads SGHTA; CDR2 reads FQGTGA. V lost 5 bases to trimming and J lost 8 bases; unmatched junction nucleotides: 10. The V call is TRBV7-3, the J call TRBJ2-1, with 9 bases aligning to TRBD2. The material sequenced was PBMCs. This receptor was obtained from a woman between 18 and 29 years old in good health and CMV-seronegative. Here the CDR3 DNA reads TGTGCCAGCAGCCTAATAGCGGGAGTTACCCATGAGCAGTTCTTC. Translated: CASSLIAGVTHEQFF.